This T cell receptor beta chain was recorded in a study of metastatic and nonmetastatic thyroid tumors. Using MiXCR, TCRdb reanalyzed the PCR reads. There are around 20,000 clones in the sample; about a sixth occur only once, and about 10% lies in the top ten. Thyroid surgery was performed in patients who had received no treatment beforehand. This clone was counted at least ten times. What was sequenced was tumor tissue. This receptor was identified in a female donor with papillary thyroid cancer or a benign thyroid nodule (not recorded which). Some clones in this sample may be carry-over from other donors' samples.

This CDR3 is CASNFIRNQPQHF. CDR3 DNA: TGTGCCAGCAACTTCATACGTAATCAGCCCCAGCATTTT. V usage is TRBV6-2 or TRBV6-3 and J usage is TRBJ1-5, with D hard to call. The germline V gene has CDR1 MNHEY and CDR2 SVGEGT. This CDR3 has 13 residues. V dropped 7 bases and J dropped 4 bases, with 11 bases sitting between them.